One sample yielded the 31 T cell receptor beta chains listed below, sequenced in a study of blood T cell repertoires in COVID-19. Profiled with immunoSEQ multiplex PCR; TCRdb holds only in-frame clones, not every one. The sample yields roughly 100,000 clones, about 85% seen once. Sequenced sample: peripheral blood. These receptor sequences come from a man aged 50-59 years with acute or convalescent COVID-19.

This rearrangement joins TRBV2 to TRBJ2-3; a weak D match, TRBD1 (6 bases). Germline CDR1 reads SNHLY; CDR2 reads FYNNEI. CDR3 length: 14 residues. Trimming removed 4 bases at V and 2 bases at J, with 10 bases between. The chain's CDR3 is CASSVRGDTDTQYF. The CDR3 DNA reads as TGTGCCAGCAGTGTCAGGGGCGACACAGATACGCAGTATTTT.

The DNA for the CDR3 is TGTGCCAGCAGTCAAGTAGCCGACGGTGAGCAGTTCTTC. Its protein is CASSQVADGEQFF. The rearrangement joins TRBV12-3 or TRBV12-4 to TRBJ2-1; D not resolved. Between the trimmed V and J ends, which lost 5 bases and 9 bases, there was a span of 14 bases. CDR3 length equals 13 residues.

The V and J genes are TRBV7-2 and TRBJ1-1; D is perhaps TRBD1 (5 bases). The germline V and J ends were trimmed by 3 bases and 4 bases, with 9 bases remaining between them. This CDR3 has 13 residues. Germline V CDR1 and CDR2: SGHTA, FQGNSA. The CDR3 bases are TGTGCCAGCAGCTTGGGGCCCAGCACTGAAGCTTTCTTT. Translated, it gives CASSLGPSTEAFF.

The genes are TRBV7-8 and TRBJ2-1, with D maybe TRBD2 (6 bases). V lost 7 bases and J 2 bases, leaving 18 bases between the germline ends. This CDR3 comprises 16 residues. The V gene's germline CDR1 is SGHVS and CDR2 FQNEAQ. The CDR3 reads CASTRSGTHAYNEQFF. Written as DNA, the CDR3 is TGTGCCAGCACCAGATCCGGGACTCATGCCTACAATGAGCAGTTCTTC.

This clone has a handful of counts. This rearrangement joins TRBV5-8 to TRBJ1-4; TRBD1 might be the D (6 bases). The CDR3 extends over 15 amino acids. The V end was cut by 7 bases, the J end by 0 bases, with 13 bases between. Germline V gene data show CDR1 as SGHTS and CDR2 as YDEGEE. CDR3 DNA: TGTGCCAGCCGGCGGGGGGCTGCAACTAATGAAAAACTGTTTTTT. Protein product: CASRRGAATNEKLFF.

The chain combines TRBV11-3 with TRBJ1-1; perhaps TRBD1 as D (5 bases). The CDR3 has 14 amino acids. Trimming cost V 1 base and J 4 bases, with 10 bases left between them. Germline CDR1 reads SGHNT; CDR2 reads YENEEA. CDR3 in amino acids: CASSLGGEVTEAFF. The CDR3, as DNA: TGTGCCAGCAGCTTAGGGGGGGAGGTCACTGAAGCTTTCTTT.

This clone showed up just once. The J gene is TRBJ1-2, the V gene TRBV4-2; no clear D gene. The germline gives CDR1 LGHNA, CDR2 YNFKEQ. This CDR3 spans 14 amino acids. The V end lost 1 base, the J end lost 4 bases, and 10 bases lay between the germline ends. CDR3 nucleotide sequence: TGTGCCAGCAGCCAAGTAGCATCCACCTATGGCTACACCTTC. Protein: CASSQVASTYGYTF.

The chain has TRBV27 and TRBJ1-6; D remains unclear. Trimming pared 0 bases from V and 0 bases from J, leaving 12 bases between. The CDR3 contains 18 residues. CDR1 and CDR2 from the germline V gene are MNHEY and SMNVEV (reference sequence). The CDR3 is CASSLSMPGSSYNSPLHF. CDR3 bases: TGTGCCAGCAGTTTATCGATGCCTGGTAGCTCCTATAATTCACCCCTCCACTTT.

The chain links TRBV2 to TRBJ2-5; the match to TRBD1 covers 9 bases. The V and J ends lost 6 bases and 4 bases, in that order; junction bases with no gene match: 6. CDR3 length equals 14 residues. Germline assignment: CDR1 SNHLY and CDR2 FYNNEI. The CDR3 sequence is CASRDRGPLETQYF. CDR3 nucleotide sequence: TGTGCCAGCAGGGACAGGGGCCCGCTAGAGACCCAGTACTTC. The full variable domain, in which reference TRBV2 and TRBJ2-5 provide the parts outside the CDR3, is EPEVTQTPSHQVTQMGQEVILRCVPISNHLYFYWYRQILGQKVEFLVSFYNNEISEKSEIFDDQFSVERPDGSNFTLKIRSTKLEDSAMYFCASRDRGPLETQYFGPGTRLLVL.

The V and J genes are TRBV7-3 and TRBJ2-2; D remains ambiguous. The V gene's germline CDR1 is SGHTA and CDR2 FQGTGA. Trimming pared 0 bases from V and 6 bases from J, leaving 8 bases between. This CDR3 contains 14 residues. In DNA, the CDR3 is TGTGCCAGCAGCTTAACGGGCCTTTCCGGGGAGCTGTTTTTT. This gives the protein CASSLTGLSGELFF. The full variable domain, with the rest looked up from reference TRBV7-3 and TRBJ2-2, is GAGVSQTPSNKVTEKGKYVELRCDPISGHTALYWYRQSLGQGPEFLIYFQGTGAADDSGLPNDRFFAVRPEGSVSTLKIQRTERGDSAVYLCASSLTGLSGELFFGEGSRLTVL.

CDR3 in amino acids: CASSPGQERQPQHF. The DNA of the CDR3 is TGTGCCAGCAGTCCGGGACAGGAACGGCAGCCCCAGCATTTT. This sequence joins TRBV28 and TRBJ1-5; TRBD1 matches 8 bases. Trimming took 5 bases from V and 7 from J; bases not matched to a gene: 7. The CDR3 covers 14 residues. Germline values: CDR1 MDHEN, CDR2 SYDVKM.

The chain combines TRBV6-5 with TRBJ1-2; D call uncertain. The CDR3 runs 15 residues. Trimming pared 6 bases from V and 0 bases from J, leaving 14 bases between. CDR1 is MNHEY and CDR2 is SVGAGI in the germline V gene. For the CDR3, the DNA is TGTGCCAGCAGGGAGGCTACACTAGCTAACTATGGCTACACCTTC. The encoded protein is CASREATLANYGYTF.

The chain carries TRBV18 and TRBJ2-3, with 12 bases matching TRBD2. Germline CDR1 KGHSH, CDR2 LQKENI. Germline trimming cut 3 bases from V and 4 bases from J; bases unmatched to any gene: 5. CDR3 length equals 16 residues. In DNA, the CDR3 is TGTGCCAGCTCACCCAGGACTAGCGGGGTCGCAGATACGCAGTATTTT. It codes for CASSPRTSGVADTQYF.

This CDR3 is CASSPRQSGGPTDTQYF. CDR3 DNA sequence: TGTGCCAGCAGCCCACGCCAGAGCGGGGGGCCCACAGATACGCAGTATTTT. The rearrangement links TRBV9 to TRBJ2-3; TRBD2 agrees at 9 bases. The V and J ends lost 4 bases and 2 bases, in that order; junction bases with no gene match: 11. CDR3 length equals 17 residues. In germline, CDR1 is SGDLS, CDR2 YYNGEE.

DNA for the CDR3: TGCGCCAGCAGCCCGGACAGGGGTCCAACCGGGGAGCTGTTTTTT. This gives the protein CASSPDRGPTGELFF. The chain is built from TRBV5-1 and TRBJ2-2, with 9 bases aligning to TRBD1. The germline V gene has CDR1 SGHRS and CDR2 YFSETQ. The CDR3 runs to 15 residues. Trimming cost V 4 bases and J 5 bases; bases outside gene matches: 6.

V and J are TRBV4-1 and TRBJ1-3; D uncertain. The CDR3 loop spans 15 amino acids. The ends were cut back, 1 base at V and 7 bases at J, with 14 bases in the middle. CDR1 is MGHRA and CDR2 is YSYEKL in the germline V gene. CDR3 DNA: TGCGCCAGCAGCCAAGGGCAGGCTTATGGGAACACCATATATTTT. Translating gives CASSQGQAYGNTIYF.

This clone occurred once. The chain joins TRBV28 to TRBJ1-2; 12 bases align to TRBD1. J lost 6 bases, V lost 3 bases, and 8 bases had no gene match. Germline values: CDR1 MDHEN, CDR2 SYDVKM. The CDR3 spans 16 residues. The CDR3 protein is CASSLWGQGAQNGYTF. CDR3 coding DNA: TGTGCCAGCAGTTTGTGGGGACAGGGGGCTCAGAATGGCTACACCTTC.

The gene calls are TRBV7-9 and TRBJ2-3, with 9 bases aligning to TRBD1. The CDR3 covers 17 residues. V dropped 1 base and J dropped 3; count of bases not matched to a gene: 8. Germline V gene lookup returns CDR1 SEHNR and CDR2 FQNEAQ (reference sequence). CDR3 sequence: CASSLDRRTGVTDTQYF. Here the CDR3 DNA reads TGTGCCAGCAGCTTAGACCGAAGGACAGGGGTGACAGATACGCAGTATTTT.

In its sample, this clone was seen once. The gene calls are TRBV2 and TRBJ1-3; 7 positions agree with TRBD1. J gave up 0 bases and V 4 bases, and 3 bases lay outside the gene matches. Germline CDR1 reads SNHLY; CDR2 reads FYNNEI. This CDR3 spans 15 amino acids. DNA of the CDR3: TGTGCCAGCAGTGGCAGGGGGAGCTCTGGAAACACCATATATTTT. Amino acid sequence: CASSGRGSSGNTIYF.

Remarks on this clone: A read error may produce the germline difference seen at one junction end. The gene calls are TRBV7-9 and TRBJ1-2; D perhaps matches TRBD1 (5 bases). This CDR3 has 8 residues. CDR1 and CDR2 from the germline V gene are SEHNR and FQNEAQ (reference sequence). CDR3 in DNA: TGTGCCACCGTGGCGGGGGACTTC. This sequence encodes CATVAGDF.

The CDR3 DNA sequence: TGTGCCAGTAGTCTCGGGACAGGAGTCTATGGCTACACCTTC. It specifies CASSLGTGVYGYTF. The V call is TRBV19, the J call TRBJ1-2, with 8 positions matching TRBD1. The length of the CDR3 is 14 residues. The germline V gene has CDR1 LNHDA and CDR2 SQIVND (reference sequence). The ends lost 5 bases at V and 4 bases at J; junction bases unmatched: 6.

The rearrangement links TRBV5-1 to TRBJ2-7; D is perhaps TRBD1 (5 bases). The ends were cut back, 2 bases at V and 5 bases at J, with 14 bases in the middle. Germline loops: CDR1 SGHRS, CDR2 YFSETQ. The CDR3 contains 14 residues. The chain's CDR3 is CASSFAQGSHEQYF. Here the CDR3 DNA reads TGCGCCAGCAGCTTTGCGCAGGGATCCCACGAGCAGTACTTC.

V and J are TRBV2 and TRBJ2-7; 7 bases agree with TRBD1. The CDR3 spans 14 residues. The V segment lost 5 bases and the J segment 1 base; nucleotides outside the gene matches: 5. Per the germline V gene, CDR1 is SNHLY and CDR2 is FYNNEI. Here the CDR3 reads CASSLQGKSYEQYF. The CDR3 DNA is TGTGCCAGCAGTCTACAGGGGAAGTCCTACGAGCAGTACTTC.

This chain connects TRBV7-3 to TRBJ2-1; D is possibly TRBD1 (5 bases). The CDR3 consists of 13 residues. CDR1 and CDR2 (germline): SGHTA, FQGTGA. Deletions cut 6 bases from V and 8 bases from J, with 14 bases between. CDR3 protein: CASSWGQGDEQFF. The CDR3 bases are TGTGCCAGCAGTTGGGGCCAGGGCGATGAGCAGTTCTTC. The variable domain in full, with the rest retrieved from reference TRBV7-3 and TRBJ2-1, is GAGVSQTPSNKVTEKGKYVELRCDPISGHTALYWYRQSLGQGPEFLIYFQGTGAADDSGLPNDRFFAVRPEGSVSTLKIQRTERGDSAVYLCASSWGQGDEQFFGPGTRLTVL.

The genes are TRBV6-5 and TRBJ2-6, with TRBD1 matching 8 bases. V lost 10 bases to trimming and J lost 0 bases; unmatched junction nucleotides: 5. CDR3 length: 15 residues. Germline CDR1 reads MNHEY; CDR2 reads SVGAGI. CDR3 DNA: TGTGCCATCTCAGGGGGCCGCTCTGGGGCCAACGTCCTGACTTTC. The encoded protein is CAISGGRSGANVLTF.

This chain joins TRBV6-4 and TRBJ2-1, with 10 bases aligning to TRBD1. Germline trimming cut 6 bases from V and 5 bases from J; bases unmatched to any gene: 4. CDR1 is MRHNA and CDR2 is SNTAGT in the germline V gene. This CDR3 region has 14 residues. The chain's CDR3 is CASSRQGANNEQFF. CDR3 nucleotide sequence: TGTGCCAGCAGCCGACAGGGGGCTAACAATGAGCAGTTCTTC.

This clone appeared a few times. The rearrangement joins TRBV6-4 to TRBJ1-1; perhaps TRBD1 as D (6 bases). This CDR3 has 13 residues. Germline V gene lookup returns CDR1 MRHNA and CDR2 SNTAGT. With 4 bases removed from V and 8 bases from J, the gap between germline ends came to 14 bases. DNA of the CDR3: TGTGCCAGCAGTGCTCTGGGGGGGGCAGAAGCTTTCTTT. This codes for CASSALGGAEAFF.

The chain uses TRBV27 and TRBJ2-7; a possible D gene is TRBD2 (5 bases). CDR1 and CDR2 (germline): MNHEY, SMNVEV (reference sequence). CDR3 length: 15 residues. Trimming removed 5 bases at V and 0 bases at J, with 14 bases between. CDR3: CASSLSRGSSYEQYF. DNA for the CDR3: TGTGCCAGCAGTCTGTCCCGGGGAAGCTCCTACGAGCAGTACTTC.

V usage is TRBV5-6 and J usage is TRBJ1-2; 7 bases fit TRBD1. The CDR3 sequence is 15 residues long. CDR1 and CDR2 (germline): SGHDT, YYEEEE. The V gene end was trimmed by 0 bases and the J gene end by 4 bases; junction bases not matched to a gene: 6. The CDR3 spells CASSLGQGVGYGYTF. CDR3 nucleotides: TGTGCCAGCAGCTTGGGACAGGGCGTCGGCTATGGCTACACCTTC.

The chain carries TRBV25-1 and TRBJ2-5, with 7 nucleotides matching TRBD1. Trimming removed 5 bases from V and 2 bases from J; junction bases left unmatched: 5. There are 14 residues in the CDR3. The germline V gene encodes CDR1 MGHDK and CDR2 SYGVNS. DNA for the CDR3: TGTGCCAGCAGTAAAGAACAGGGGCAAGAGACCCAGTACTTC. It encodes CASSKEQGQETQYF.

This clone has more than one count but fewer than ten. The CDR3 loop reads CASSLELAYEQYF. The DNA for the CDR3 is TGTGCCAGCAGCTTAGAACTAGCCTACGAGCAGTACTTC. The rearrangement links TRBV11-2 to TRBJ2-7; D may be TRBD2 (5 bases). V gave up 0 bases and J gave up 2 bases, with 5 bases separating them. CDR3 length: 13 amino acids. CDR1 is SGHAT and CDR2 is FQNNGV in the germline V gene.